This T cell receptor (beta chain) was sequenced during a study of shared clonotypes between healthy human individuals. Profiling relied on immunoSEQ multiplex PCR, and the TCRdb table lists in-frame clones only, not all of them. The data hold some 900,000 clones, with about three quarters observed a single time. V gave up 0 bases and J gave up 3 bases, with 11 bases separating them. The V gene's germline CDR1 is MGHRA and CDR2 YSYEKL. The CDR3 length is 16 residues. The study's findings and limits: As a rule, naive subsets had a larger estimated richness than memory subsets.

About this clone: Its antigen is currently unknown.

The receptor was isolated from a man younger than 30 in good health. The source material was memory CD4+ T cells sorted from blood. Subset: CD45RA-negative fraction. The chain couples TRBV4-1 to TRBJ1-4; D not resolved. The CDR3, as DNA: TGCGCCAGCAGCCAAGATATTGGAGGATCTAATGAAAAACTGTTTTTT. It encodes CASSQDIGGSNEKLFF.